The 29 T cell receptor beta chains presented below share a single source sample, sequenced in a study of metastatic and nonmetastatic thyroid tumors. TCRdb used MiXCR to call clones anew from the PCR reads. The sample holds about 35,000 clones, 25% to 30% seen once. No patient received treatment before thyroid surgery. Sequencing was carried out using blood. Source of these receptors: a female donor with papillary thyroid cancer or a benign thyroid nodule (not recorded which). Some clones in this sample may be carry-over from other donors' samples.

In this sample, this clone turned up many times. The chain is built from TRBV4-1 and TRBJ2-3; possible D gene TRBD1, 6 bases. V was shortened by 3 bases and J by 6 bases, with 19 bases between the two germline ends. In germline, CDR1 is MGHRA, CDR2 YSYEKL. The CDR3 totals 16 residues. The CDR3 DNA sequence: TGCGCCAGCAGCCATGGACCGGGACATATCTTGGATACGCAGTATTTT. Translating gives CASSHGPGHILDTQYF.

This clone was counted ten times or more. The DNA of the CDR3 is TGTGCCAGCAGCACCGAGGTCCCGCAAAAGACCCAGTACTTC. Amino acid sequence: CASSTEVPQKTQYF. The chain carries TRBV3-1 and TRBJ2-5; D gene unclear. This CDR3 spans 14 amino acids. The ends were cut back, 5 bases at V and 6 bases at J, with 16 bases in the middle. CDR1 and CDR2 (germline): LGHDT, YNNKEL (reference sequence).

This clone is medium-sized (0.01 to 0.1%) by share. This rearrangement joins TRBV4-2 to TRBJ2-7, with D uncertain. The CDR3 runs 12 residues. V lost 4 bases and J 3 bases, leaving 7 bases between the germline ends. Germline V CDR1 and CDR2: LGHNA, YNFKEQ. Here the CDR3 DNA reads TGTGCCAGCAGCCCCGGCGGCTACGAGCAGTACTTC. Translated, it gives CASSPGGYEQYF.

This clone came up many times. A read error may be the cause here, since a much bigger clone is one base away. Different DNA sequences within this sample yield the same CDR3. J is TRBJ1-1 and V is TRBV19, with D uncertain. From germline, CDR1 is LNHDA and CDR2 SQIVND (reference sequence). The CDR3 length is 13 residues. CDR3 coding DNA: TGTGCCAGTATGGTAGCATTGAACACTGAAGCCTTCTTT. Encoded protein: CASMVALNTEAFF.

This clone is labeled as medium-sized. The V and J genes are TRBV5-1 and TRBJ1-6; D unclear. The CDR3 is 16 residues long. V lost 0 bases and J 0 bases, leaving 7 bases between the germline ends. Per the germline V gene, CDR1 is SGHRS and CDR2 is YFSETQ. The CDR3 nucleotides read TGCGCCAGCAGCTTGGACGGGAGCTCCTATAATTCACCCCTCCACTTT. It yields the protein CASSLDGSSYNSPLHF.

The genes are TRBV20-1 and TRBJ2-7, with D uncertain. With 6 bases removed from V and 2 bases from J, the gap between germline ends came to 17 bases. This CDR3 comprises 14 residues. Germline CDR1 DFQATT, CDR2 SNEGSKA (reference sequence). The CDR3 nucleotides read TGCAGTGCAACCGATGAGGCACAGACCTACGAGCAGTACTTC. Translation: CSATDEAQTYEQYF.

This clone was counted between two and nine times. The V and J genes are TRBV10-1 and TRBJ2-7; possible D gene TRBD2, 5 bases. Germline V gives CDR1 WNHNN, CDR2 SYGVQD (reference sequence). The CDR3 runs 14 residues. V was pared by 5 bases and J by 1 base, with 12 bases between. Here the CDR3 DNA reads TGCGCCAGCAGTAGCTCTCGGGAATCCTACGAGCAGTACTTC. It yields the protein CASSSSRESYEQYF.

This clone was seen ten or more times. CDR3 in amino acids: CASSDQSGANVLTF. In DNA, the CDR3 is TGTGCCAGCAGTGACCAGTCTGGGGCCAACGTCCTGACTTTC. The chain employs TRBV6-4 and TRBJ2-6; D uncertain. The ends were cut back, 2 bases at V and 1 base at J, with 3 bases in the middle. Per the germline V gene, CDR1 is MRHNA and CDR2 is SNTAGT. This CDR3 spans 14 amino acids.

This clone was counted at least ten times. The V call is TRBV9, the J call TRBJ1-1; D is possibly TRBD1 (6 bases). V was cut by 2 bases and J by 5 bases, with 16 bases left in between. The CDR3 totals 15 residues. The germline CDR1 and CDR2 sequences are SGDLS and YYNGEE. The CDR3 is CASSVATGIATEAFF. The DNA for the CDR3 is TGTGCCAGCAGCGTGGCCACAGGGATCGCGACTGAAGCTTTCTTT.

This clone was observed many times. This chain links TRBV20-1 with TRBJ2-7; 9 nucleotides match TRBD2. Germline V gene sequence: CDR1 DFQATT, CDR2 SNEGSKA (reference sequence). V lost 3 bases to trimming and J lost 4 bases; unmatched junction nucleotides: 4. This CDR3 spans 13 amino acids. Here the CDR3 reads CSARSGGPYEQYF. The CDR3 nucleotides are TGCAGTGCTAGGAGCGGGGGGCCTTACGAGCAGTACTTC.

This clone was observed many times. V and J are TRBV6-1 and TRBJ1-2; TRBD1 aligns across 7 bases. The CDR3 sequence is 15 residues long. Trimming cost V 5 bases and J 4 bases; bases outside gene matches: 10. Germline CDR1 and CDR2: MNHNS and SASEGT. CDR3 coding DNA: TGTGCCAGCAGTCCCTCGACAGGGACCAGCTATGGCTACACCTTC. Residues: CASSPSTGTSYGYTF.

The V and J genes are TRBV18 and TRBJ1-2, with D uncertain. Germline V gene lookup returns CDR1 KGHSH and CDR2 LQKENI. The CDR3 has 15 amino acids. With 4 bases removed from V and 0 bases from J, the gap between germline ends came to 12 bases. CDR3 sequence (DNA): TGTGCCAGCTCACTCATGAGCCTCCCTAACTATGGCTACACCTTC. Its translation is CASSLMSLPNYGYTF.

This clone was observed a handful of times. CDR3 amino acids: CASRTGDNSPLHF. Here the CDR3 DNA reads TGCGCCAGCAGGACAGGGGACAATTCACCCCTCCACTTT. The chain recombines TRBV5-1 with TRBJ1-6; 8 bases are a match to TRBD1. Germline CDR1 reads SGHRS; CDR2 reads YFSETQ. The junction had 2 bases not matched to a gene; V was cut back by 5 bases and J by 7 bases. This CDR3 spans 13 amino acids.

V and J are TRBV3-1 and TRBJ1-3; D remains unclear. Germline CDR1 LGHDT, CDR2 YNNKEL (reference sequence). The CDR3 totals 13 residues. V lost 4 bases and J lost 1, with 5 bases in between. This CDR3 is CASSPLSGNTIYF. CDR3 DNA: TGTGCCAGCAGCCCTCTTTCTGGAAACACCATATATTTT.

This clone was recorded many times. V and J are TRBV24-1 and TRBJ1-1; TRBD1 agrees at 7 bases. Germline CDR1 KGHDR, CDR2 SFDVKD. With V trimmed by 3 bases and J by 11 bases, 11 bases remained unmatched. The CDR3 is made up of 14 amino acids. The CDR3 is CATSDHPGGGWAFF. CDR3 coding DNA: TGTGCCACCAGTGATCACCCAGGGGGGGGGTGGGCTTTCTTT.

This clone came up many times. This chain connects TRBV28 to TRBJ2-5; possibly TRBD1 or TRBD2 for D (5 bases each). Per germline, CDR1 MDHEN and CDR2 SYDVKM. The CDR3 runs to 14 residues. Trimming shortened V by 5 bases and J by 5 bases, and 15 bases separated the two germline ends. DNA of the CDR3: TGTGCCAGCAGTGGGGGAACCCCGGGGGAGACCCAGTACTTC. It yields the protein CASSGGTPGETQYF. Supplemented by reference TRBV28 and TRBJ2-5, the full variable domain reads DVKVTQSSRYLVKRTGEKVFLECVQDMDHENMFWYRQDPGLGLRLIYFSYDVKMKEKGDIPEGYSVSREKKERFSLILESASTNQTSMYLCASSGGTPGETQYFGPGTRLLVL.

The chain employs TRBV7-6 and TRBJ2-7; tentatively, D is TRBD2 (5 bases). Trimming took 1 base from V and 0 from J, leaving 7 bases between them. The CDR3 has 14 residues. In germline, CDR1 is SGHVS, CDR2 FNYEAQ. The CDR3 nucleotides are TGTGCCAGCAGCTTAGGCGGGCCCTCCTACGAGCAGTACTTC. Amino acid sequence: CASSLGGPSYEQYF.

At least ten counts were recorded for this clone. The CDR3 protein is CASSADRIDNEQFF. The CDR3 nucleotides read TGTGCCAGTAGTGCGGACAGGATCGACAATGAGCAGTTCTTC. The gene calls are TRBV19 and TRBJ2-1; the match to TRBD1 covers 7 bases. Germline CDR1 and CDR2: LNHDA and SQIVND (reference sequence). V gave up 5 bases and J gave up 5 bases; unmatched junction bases: 6. CDR3 length equals 14 residues.

This clone has a handful of counts. A much larger clone differs by one base, so this may be a read error. This chain connects TRBV9 to TRBJ1-2; no clear D gene. Germline V gene sequence: CDR1 SGDLS, CDR2 YYNGEE. The CDR3 sequence is 13 residues long. In DNA form, the CDR3 reads TGTGCCAGCATCGTAACGGAAAACTATGGCTACACCTTC. Translation: CASIVTENYGYTF.

The chain is built from TRBV6-2 or TRBV6-3 and TRBJ2-6, with D hard to call. V was cut by 0 bases and J by 0 bases, with 3 bases left in between. The CDR3 is made up of 15 amino acids. The germline CDR1 and CDR2 sequences are MNHEY and SVGEGT. In DNA form, the CDR3 reads TGTGCCAGCAGTTACTCTAGCTCTGGGGCCAACGTCCTGACTTTC. This encodes CASSYSSSGANVLTF.

This clone has a count of ten or more. Just one base apart from a much larger clone, this may be a read error. This rearrangement joins TRBV7-9 to TRBJ1-2; D remains ambiguous. The V gene's germline CDR1 is SEHNR and CDR2 FQNEAQ (reference sequence). The CDR3 covers 9 residues. V lost 10 bases and J lost 3, with 3 bases in between. CDR3 in amino acids: CATYYGYTF. The CDR3 coding sequence is TGTGCCACGTACTATGGCTACACCTTC.

Many counts were recorded for this clone. The chain joins TRBV18 to TRBJ2-1, with TRBD2 matching over 8 bases. The CDR3 consists of 14 residues. The germline V gene encodes CDR1 KGHSH and CDR2 LQKENI. V was clipped by 4 bases and J by 6 bases; unmatched bases: 5. The CDR3 loop reads CASSQAGVFNEQFF. Written as DNA, the CDR3 is TGTGCCAGCTCACAAGCGGGAGTCTTCAATGAGCAGTTCTTC.

This chain joins TRBV18 and TRBJ2-7; the D is unclear. The V end lost 5 bases, the J end lost 1 base, and 6 bases lay between the germline ends. This CDR3 spans 12 amino acids. CDR1 KGHSH and CDR2 LQKENI come from the germline V gene. CDR3 DNA sequence: TGTGCCAGCTCAATCGGGTCCTACGAGCAGTACTTC. Encoded protein: CASSIGSYEQYF.

The rearrangement links TRBV30 to TRBJ2-1; 8 nucleotides match TRBD2. CDR3 length: 14 amino acids. The J segment lost 8 bases and the V segment lost 2 bases, leaving 8 bases of the junction unmatched. Germline assignment: CDR1 GTSNPN and CDR2 SVGIG (reference sequence). The CDR3 nucleotides are TGTGCCTGGAGTCCACTAGCGGCAGGGGATGAGCAGTTCTTC. It translates to CAWSPLAAGDEQFF.

This clone was counted many times. The chain is built from TRBV13 and TRBJ1-5; tentatively, D is TRBD1 (5 bases). The CDR3 contains 14 residues. Germline loops: CDR1 PRHDT, CDR2 FYEKMQ (reference sequence). Trimming shortened V by 6 bases and J by 3 bases, and 12 bases separated the two germline ends. The DNA for the CDR3 is TGTGCCAGCAGTTCTTACAGGAACAATCAGCCCCAGCATTTT. This encodes CASSSYRNNQPQHF.

About this clone: The CDR3 ends on some other residue instead of the conserved phenylalanine or tryptophan, so this is likely a read error. The chain uses TRBV6-1 and TRBJ1-6; no firm D call. CDR1 and CDR2 (germline): MNHNS, SASEGT. V dropped 7 bases and J dropped 6 bases, with 13 bases sitting between them. The CDR3 has 14 amino acids. CDR3 sequence (DNA): TGTGCCAGCAAGATGACGGGCCCTAATTCACCCCTCCACTGT. Translated: CASKMTGPNSPLHC.

This clone appeared a few times. The chain is built from TRBV6-1 and TRBJ1-3; 10 bases agree with TRBD1. Unmatched junction bases numbered 4, after V lost 5 bases and J lost 3 bases. CDR3 length equals 15 residues. Germline CDR1 MNHNS, CDR2 SASEGT. CDR3 residues: CASSLGQGNGNTIYF. The CDR3 DNA reads TGTGCCAGCAGTTTGGGACAGGGGAATGGAAACACCATATATTTT.

The gene calls are TRBV7-2 and TRBJ1-2; the D is unclear. Between the trimmed V and J ends, which lost 1 base and 4 bases, there was a span of 13 bases. Germline-derived CDR1 and CDR2 are SGHTA and FQGNSA. The CDR3 covers 15 residues. For the CDR3, the DNA is TGTGCCAGCAGCTTAGTGAGCGACGGGATCTATGGCTACACCTTC. The encoded protein is CASSLVSDGIYGYTF.

The rearrangement joins TRBV4-3 to TRBJ2-7; weak D call: TRBD1 (6 bases). The CDR3 sequence is 15 residues long. Germline CDR1 LGHNA, CDR2 YSLEER. The V end was cut by 3 bases, the J end by 5 bases, with 17 bases between. The CDR3 nucleotides are TGCGCCAGCAGCCAGCAGACAGGTCCAGGGGACGAGCAGTACTTC. It encodes CASSQQTGPGDEQYF.